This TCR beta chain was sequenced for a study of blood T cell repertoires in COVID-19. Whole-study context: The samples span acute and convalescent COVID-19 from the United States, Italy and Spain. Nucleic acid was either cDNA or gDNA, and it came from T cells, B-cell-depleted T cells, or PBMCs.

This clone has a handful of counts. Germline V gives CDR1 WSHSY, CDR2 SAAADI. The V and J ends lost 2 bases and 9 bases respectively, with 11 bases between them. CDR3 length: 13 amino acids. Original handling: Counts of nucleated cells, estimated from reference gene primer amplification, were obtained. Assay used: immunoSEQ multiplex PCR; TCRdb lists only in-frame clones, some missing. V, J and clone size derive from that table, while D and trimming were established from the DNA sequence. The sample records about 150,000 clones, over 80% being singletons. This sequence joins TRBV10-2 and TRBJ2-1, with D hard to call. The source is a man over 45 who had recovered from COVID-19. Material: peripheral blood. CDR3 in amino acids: CASSEVPRSEQFF. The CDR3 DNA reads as TGCGCCAGCAGTGAGGTTCCGCGGAGTGAGCAGTTCTTC.